This T cell receptor beta chain was sequenced for a study of cytomegalovirus exposure and HLA in healthy donors. Study results and caveats: When analyzed later, the rates of TCR association showed variation by HLA locus, with DRB1 the most and HLA-C the fewest. As was reported, the classifier diagnosed cytomegalovirus status with high specificity and sensitivity. The presence/absence work took it that sequencing depth was about the same across donors. Earlier analysis found most TCR beta V segments productive about 90% or about 30% of the time.

13 Jbeta primers and 60 Vbeta primers were used for the PCR. Profiling relied on immunoSEQ multiplex PCR, and the TCRdb table lists in-frame clones only, not all of them. This sample has over 200,000 clones, with about 83% found just once. This clone was counted a single time. As yet, its antigen is unknown. V trimming: 5 bases; J trimming: 1 base; junction bases outside the gene matches: 4. This CDR3 contains 13 residues. Germline V gives CDR1 SQVTM, CDR2 ANQGSEA. The sample taken for sequencing was PBMCs. The chain is built from TRBV29-1 and TRBJ1-1; 7 nucleotides match TRBD1. The clonotype originates from a human donor in good health. In DNA form, the CDR3 reads TGCAGCGTTCACGGACAGGCGAACACTGAAGCTTTCTTT. The encoded protein is CSVHGQANTEAFF.